This T cell receptor beta chain derives from a study of cytomegalovirus exposure and HLA in healthy donors. General study findings and limits: Some V segments, including TRBV6-2 and TRBV6-3, were excluded as indistinguishable.

Comments on this clone: Its antigen is unknown.

The PCR used 60 Vbeta and 13 Jbeta primers. Assay used: immunoSEQ multiplex PCR; TCRdb lists only in-frame clones, some missing. The table shows under 200,000 clones, with roughly four fifths occurring only once. The CDR3 runs 15 residues. J gave up 5 bases and V 2 bases, and 5 bases lay outside the gene matches. Germline CDR1 reads KGHSH; CDR2 reads LQKENI. V is TRBV18 and J is TRBJ1-5, with 8 bases fitting TRBD1. Sequencing used PBMCs. The receptor was isolated from a man in his forties or fifties in good health and CMV-seronegative. CDR3 protein: CASSPSTGVDQPQHF. CDR3 nucleotide sequence: TGTGCCAGCTCACCATCGACAGGGGTGGATCAGCCCCAGCATTTT. The variable domain in full, with the rest retrieved from reference TRBV18 and TRBJ1-5, is NAGVMQNPRHLVRRRGQEARLRCSPMKGHSHVYWYRQLPEEGLKFMVYLQKENIIDESGMPKERFSAEFPKEGPSILRIQQVVRGDSAAYFCASSPSTGVDQPQHFGDGTRLSIL.